There are many counts of the clone carrying this T cell receptor beta chain. The antigen is undetermined. Clinicians made diagnoses from clinical symptoms, serum thyroxine, TRAb, thyroid ultrasound and orbital computed tomography. V lost 11 bases and J lost 6, with 26 bases in between. CDR3 length: 17 amino acids. The germline gives CDR1 SNHLY, CDR2 FYNNEI. This entry is derived from a study of Graves' ophthalmopathy and Graves' hyperthyroidism. Broader study findings: Thyroid clonotypes that were expanded above 0.001 frequency mostly also appeared in blood.

RNA transcripts provided the template for amplifying TCR beta CDR3 regions. First-round RT-PCR used HTBI primers; second-round multiplex PCR followed. TCRdb called the multiplex PCR reads again in MiXCR, with one record for every CDR3 protein. Of about 1.2 million distinct CDR3 sequences in the sample, approximately 35% were seen once. This clonotype was obtained from an adult man with Graves' hyperthyroidism. Sample: peripheral blood or thyroid tissue (not recorded which). V is TRBV2 and J is TRBJ1-6; maybe TRBD1 (5 bases). The CDR3 loop is CASRPPGRNKANSPLHF. The CDR3, as DNA: TGTGCCTCACGACCACCGGGACGGAACAAGGCTAATTCACCCCTCCACTTT.